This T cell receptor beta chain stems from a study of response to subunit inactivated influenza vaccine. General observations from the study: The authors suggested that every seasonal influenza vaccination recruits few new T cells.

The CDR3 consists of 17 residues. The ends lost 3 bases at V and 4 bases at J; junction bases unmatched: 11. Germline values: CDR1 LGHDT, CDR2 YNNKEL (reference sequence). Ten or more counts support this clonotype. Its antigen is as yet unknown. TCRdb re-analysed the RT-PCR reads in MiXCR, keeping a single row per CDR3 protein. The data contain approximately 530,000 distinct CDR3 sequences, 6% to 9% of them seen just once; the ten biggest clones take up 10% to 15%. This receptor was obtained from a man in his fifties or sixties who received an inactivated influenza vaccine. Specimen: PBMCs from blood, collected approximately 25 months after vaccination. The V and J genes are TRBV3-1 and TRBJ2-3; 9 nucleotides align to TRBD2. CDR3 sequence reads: CASSHPLRGGGADTQYF. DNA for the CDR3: TGTGCCAGCAGCCACCCGTTGCGGGGGGGTGGGGCAGATACGCAGTATTTT.